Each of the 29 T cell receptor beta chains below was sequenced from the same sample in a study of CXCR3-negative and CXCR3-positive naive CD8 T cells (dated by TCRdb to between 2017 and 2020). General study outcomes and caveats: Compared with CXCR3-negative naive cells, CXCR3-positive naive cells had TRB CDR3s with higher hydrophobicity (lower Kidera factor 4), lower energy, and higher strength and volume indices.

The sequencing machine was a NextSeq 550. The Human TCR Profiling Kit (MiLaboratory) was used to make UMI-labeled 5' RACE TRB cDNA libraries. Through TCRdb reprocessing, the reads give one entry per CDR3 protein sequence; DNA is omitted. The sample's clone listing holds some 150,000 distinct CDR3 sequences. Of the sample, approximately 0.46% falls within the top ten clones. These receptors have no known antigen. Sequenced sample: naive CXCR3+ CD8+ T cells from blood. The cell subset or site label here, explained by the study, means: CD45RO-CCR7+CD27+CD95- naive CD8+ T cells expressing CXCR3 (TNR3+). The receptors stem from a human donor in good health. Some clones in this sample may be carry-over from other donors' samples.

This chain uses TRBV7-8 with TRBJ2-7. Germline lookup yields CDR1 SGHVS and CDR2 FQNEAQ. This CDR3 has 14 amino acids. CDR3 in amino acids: CASSFWGNPYEQYF.

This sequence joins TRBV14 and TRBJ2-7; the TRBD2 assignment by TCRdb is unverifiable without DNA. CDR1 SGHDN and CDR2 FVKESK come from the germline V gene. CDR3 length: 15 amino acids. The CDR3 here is CASSQEQAGVGEQYF.

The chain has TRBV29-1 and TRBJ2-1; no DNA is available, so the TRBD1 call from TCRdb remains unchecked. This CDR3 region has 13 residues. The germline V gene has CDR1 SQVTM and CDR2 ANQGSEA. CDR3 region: CSVWTARGNEQFF.

This CDR3 reads CASSPEGAARRHTQYF. The chain combines TRBV18 with TRBJ2-3; absent DNA, TCRdb's TRBD1 call cannot be checked. This CDR3 region has 16 residues. From germline, CDR1 is KGHSH and CDR2 LQKENI.

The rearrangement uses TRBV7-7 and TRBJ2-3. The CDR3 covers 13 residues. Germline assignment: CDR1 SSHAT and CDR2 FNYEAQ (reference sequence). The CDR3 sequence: CASSSGWGDTQYF.

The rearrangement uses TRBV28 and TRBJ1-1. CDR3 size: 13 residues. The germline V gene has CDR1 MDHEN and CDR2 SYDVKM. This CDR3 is CASRSIGNTEAFF.

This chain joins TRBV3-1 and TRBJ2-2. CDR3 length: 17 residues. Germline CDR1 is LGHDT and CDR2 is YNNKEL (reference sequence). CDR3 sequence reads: CASSEDPDRINTGELFF.

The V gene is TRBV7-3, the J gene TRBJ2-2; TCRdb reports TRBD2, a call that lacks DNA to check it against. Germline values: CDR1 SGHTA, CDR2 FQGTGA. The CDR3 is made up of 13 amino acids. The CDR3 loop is CASSPSATGELFF.

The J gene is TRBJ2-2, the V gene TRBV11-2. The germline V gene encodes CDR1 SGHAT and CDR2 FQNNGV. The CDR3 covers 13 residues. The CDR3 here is CASNRANTGELFF.

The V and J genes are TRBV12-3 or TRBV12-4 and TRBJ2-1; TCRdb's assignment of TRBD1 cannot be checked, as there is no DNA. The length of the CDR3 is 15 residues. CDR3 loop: CASSLAPLTHNEQFF.

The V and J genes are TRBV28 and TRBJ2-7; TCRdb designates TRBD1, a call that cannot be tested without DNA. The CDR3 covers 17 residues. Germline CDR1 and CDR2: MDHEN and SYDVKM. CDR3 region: CASSLVSLAGVSYEQYF.

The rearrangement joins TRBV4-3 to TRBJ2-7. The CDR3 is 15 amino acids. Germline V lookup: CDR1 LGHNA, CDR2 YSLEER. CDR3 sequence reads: CASSQGVGISYEQYF.

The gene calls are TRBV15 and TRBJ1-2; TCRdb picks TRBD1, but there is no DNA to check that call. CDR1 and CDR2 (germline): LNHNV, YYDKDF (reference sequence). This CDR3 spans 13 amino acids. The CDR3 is CATSRDGGNGYTF.

CDR3 in amino acids: CASSLVAGTNTEAFF. The rearrangement links TRBV7-9 to TRBJ1-1; lacking DNA, the TRBD1 call made by TCRdb goes unchecked. This CDR3 contains 15 residues. The germline V gene encodes CDR1 SEHNR and CDR2 FQNEAQ (reference sequence).

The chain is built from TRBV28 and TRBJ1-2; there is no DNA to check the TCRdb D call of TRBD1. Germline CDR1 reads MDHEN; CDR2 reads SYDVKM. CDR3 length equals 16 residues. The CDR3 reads CASSMRTGQANYGYTF.

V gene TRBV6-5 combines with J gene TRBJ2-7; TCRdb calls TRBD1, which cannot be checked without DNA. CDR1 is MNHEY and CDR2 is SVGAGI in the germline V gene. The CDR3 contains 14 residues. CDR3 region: CASSYLGGGYEQYF.

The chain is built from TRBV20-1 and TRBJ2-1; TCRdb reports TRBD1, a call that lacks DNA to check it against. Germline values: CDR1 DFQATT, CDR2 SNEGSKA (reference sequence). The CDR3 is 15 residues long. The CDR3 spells CSATERGVDLNEQFF.

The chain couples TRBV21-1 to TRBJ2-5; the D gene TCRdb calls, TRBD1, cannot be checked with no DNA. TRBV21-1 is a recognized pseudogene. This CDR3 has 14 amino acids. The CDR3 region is CASSKVPGSETQYF.

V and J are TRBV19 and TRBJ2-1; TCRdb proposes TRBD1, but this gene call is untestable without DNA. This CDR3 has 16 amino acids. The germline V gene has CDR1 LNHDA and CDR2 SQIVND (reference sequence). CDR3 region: CASSMSQGVTYNEQFF.

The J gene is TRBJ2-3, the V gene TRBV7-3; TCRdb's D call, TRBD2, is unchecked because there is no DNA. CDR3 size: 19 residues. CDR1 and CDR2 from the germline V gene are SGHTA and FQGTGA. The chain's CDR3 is CASSLSSSGGAFGTDTQYF.

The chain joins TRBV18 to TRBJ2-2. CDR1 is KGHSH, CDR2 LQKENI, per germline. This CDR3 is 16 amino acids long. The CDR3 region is CASSSPGGPNTGELFF.

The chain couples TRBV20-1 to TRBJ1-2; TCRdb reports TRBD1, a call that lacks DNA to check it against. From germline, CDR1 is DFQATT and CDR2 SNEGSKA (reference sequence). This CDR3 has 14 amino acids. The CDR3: CSARRAGTGVGYTF.

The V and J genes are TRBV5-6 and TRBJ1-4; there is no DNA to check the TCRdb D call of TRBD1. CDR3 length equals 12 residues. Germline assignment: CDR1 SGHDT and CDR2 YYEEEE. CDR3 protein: CASSLAGVKLFF.

The chain's CDR3 is CSATFYLDQGPRFSYNEQFF. V gene TRBV20-1 combines with J gene TRBJ2-1; TCRdb selects TRBD2, and the lack of DNA leaves this call unchecked. CDR3 length: 20 amino acids. Germline loops: CDR1 DFQATT, CDR2 SNEGSKA (reference sequence).

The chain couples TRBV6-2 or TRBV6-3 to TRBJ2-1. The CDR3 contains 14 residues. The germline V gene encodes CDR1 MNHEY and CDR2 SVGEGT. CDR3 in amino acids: CASSYSLHYNEQFF.

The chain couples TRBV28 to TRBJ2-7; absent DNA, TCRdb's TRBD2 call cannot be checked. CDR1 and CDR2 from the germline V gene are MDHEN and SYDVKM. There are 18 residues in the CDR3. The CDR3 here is CASSPRVVAGGRPDEQYF.

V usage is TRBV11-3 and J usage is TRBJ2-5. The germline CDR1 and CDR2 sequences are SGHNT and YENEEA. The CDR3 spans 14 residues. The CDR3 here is CASSLGGGEETQYF.

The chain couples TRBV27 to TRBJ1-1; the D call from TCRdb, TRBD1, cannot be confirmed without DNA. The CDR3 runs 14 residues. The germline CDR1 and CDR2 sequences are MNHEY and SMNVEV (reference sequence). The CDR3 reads CASSLTGQNTEAFF.

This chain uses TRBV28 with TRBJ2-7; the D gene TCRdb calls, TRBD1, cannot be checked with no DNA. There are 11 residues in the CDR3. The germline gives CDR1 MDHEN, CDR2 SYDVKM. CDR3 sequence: CASSPSVEQYF.